A single sample is the source of the 21 T cell receptor beta chains below, sequenced in a study of tumor and adjacent non-tumor tissue in lung cancer. TCRbeta libraries were built with three rounds of nested PCR, modified from ARM-PCR. Via MiXCR, TCRdb re-called the multiplex PCR reads, giving one row per CDR3 protein. This table has about 110,000 distinct CDR3 sequences, approximately 71% appearing once. RNA was extracted from bulk tissue without any cell sorting. Sequences were obtained from lung tumor tissue. Source of these receptors: a woman aged 55-69 years with non-small cell lung cancer.

With regard to this clonotype: A much larger clone lies a single base off, so this may be a read error. The chain links TRBV6-2 or TRBV6-3 to TRBJ1-5; D unresolved. The CDR3 is 12 amino acids. Germline-derived CDR1 and CDR2 are MNHEY and SVGEGT. For the CDR3, the DNA is TGTGCCAGCAGTCCTAACAATCAGTCCCAGCATTTT. Encoded protein: CASSPNNQSQHF.

The chain is built from TRBV19 and TRBJ2-7; D is perhaps TRBD1 (6 bases). This CDR3 has 14 residues. Deletions cut 4 bases from V and 2 bases from J, with 12 bases between. CDR1 is LNHDA and CDR2 is SQIVND in the germline V gene (reference sequence). Written as DNA, the CDR3 is TGTGCCAGTAGTAAAACAGGGAAAACCTACGAGCAGTACTTC. Its protein is CASSKTGKTYEQYF.

The chain is built from TRBV20-1 and TRBJ2-4; 8 nucleotides match TRBD2. This CDR3 is 16 amino acids long. V lost 0 bases and J lost 8; bases outside the gene matches: 12. Germline loops: CDR1 DFQATT, CDR2 SNEGSKA (reference sequence). The CDR3 spells CSARDSSAGGMDIQYF. The CDR3 region has the DNA TGCAGTGCTAGAGATAGTAGCGCGGGAGGAATGGACATTCAGTACTTC.

As for this clonotype: The junction does not match germline at one end; this may be a read error. This chain uses TRBV11-2 with TRBJ2-3; 7 nucleotides match TRBD1. Germline assignment: CDR1 SGHAT and CDR2 FQNNGV. This CDR3 has 15 amino acids. CDR3 sequence: CASSLVERGTETQYF. The CDR3 nucleotides are TGTGCCAGCAGCTTAGTGGAGAGAGGGACAGAAACGCAGTATTTT.

As to this clonotype: An end of the junction differs from the germline gene, which may be a read error. J is TRBJ1-2 and V is TRBV28; 9 bases align to TRBD1. Germline lookup yields CDR1 MDHEN and CDR2 SYDVKM. The CDR3 totals 15 residues. The CDR3 here is CASSLMTGGIYGYTF. The DNA for the CDR3 is TGTGCTAGCAGTTTAATGACAGGGGGTATCTATGGCTACACCTTC.

Turning to this clonotype: This clone may be a read error of a much larger clone one base away. The chain has TRBV20-1 and TRBJ1-6; TRBD1 might be the D (6 bases). CDR3 length equals 15 residues. Germline CDR1 is DFQATT and CDR2 is SNEGSKA (reference sequence). The CDR3 region has the DNA TGCAGTGCCATACACCGTTTGGCAGGGGATTCACCCATCCACTTT. Encoded protein: CSAIHRLAGDSPIHF.

Remarks on this clonotype: This may come from a read error, since a much larger clone is one base off. The chain has TRBV20-1 and TRBJ2-5; D gene ambiguous. The ends were cut back, 6 bases at V and 14 bases at J, with 19 bases in the middle. CDR1 and CDR2 (germline): DFQATT, SNEGSKA (reference sequence). The CDR3 has 11 residues. In DNA form, the CDR3 reads TGCAGTGCCGGCTCCGGAAACCGAAGCTACTTC. It codes for CSAGSGNRSYF.

Concerning this clonotype: Since a much larger clone is just one base distant, this may be a read error. This sequence joins TRBV6-6 and TRBJ1-1, with no clear D. Germline CDR1 and CDR2: MNHNY and SVGAGI (reference sequence). The CDR3 runs to 15 residues. The CDR3 coding sequence is TGTGCCAGCAGACAAGACTTTGGACTCAGCACTGATGCTTTCTTT. Protein: CASRQDFGLSTDAFF.

On this clonotype: A much larger clone is a single base away; this may be a read error. The chain has TRBV20-1 and TRBJ1-2; D is ambiguous. This CDR3 is 15 amino acids long. The V gene's germline CDR1 is DFQATT and CDR2 SNEGSKA (reference sequence). CDR3 in amino acids: CCAIPTTQVLRGYTF. The CDR3 DNA reads as TGCTGTGCTATCCCTACCACCCAGGTATTGCGTGGCTACACCTTC.

The chain has TRBV11-2 and TRBJ2-1; TRBD2 might be the D (6 bases). Between the trimmed V and J ends, which lost 5 bases and 4 bases, there was a span of 18 bases. CDR3 size: 16 residues. Germline V lookup: CDR1 SGHAT, CDR2 FQNNGV. CDR3 DNA: TGTGCCAGCAGCCATACCAGCGGGTGCCGATACAATGAGCAGTTCTTC. Translated: CASSHTSGCRYNEQFF.

Points on this clonotype: Because it lacks the conserved phenylalanine or tryptophan at the end, this CDR3 is likely a read error. The limits of the CDR3 on the DNA are not certain, so only TCRdb's listed CDR3 is given. The V gene is TRBV6-2 or TRBV6-3, the J gene TRBJ1-6; the D call TRBD1 from the table was never checked on the DNA. Looked up from germline, CDR1 is MNHEY and CDR2 is SVGEGT. The CDR3 is 13 residues long, ends included. This CDR3 reads CASSPGTYSPLYI.

V and J are TRBV7-2 and TRBJ1-5; maybe TRBD1 (6 bases). The CDR3 is 12 amino acids. The V gene lost 5 bases and the J gene lost 13 bases, with 15 bases spanning the gap. Germline V gene data show CDR1 as SGHTA and CDR2 as FQGNSA. CDR3: CASSDTGTVQHF. For the CDR3, the DNA is TGTGCCAGCAGCGACACAGGGACGGTTCAGCATTTT.

Regarding this clonotype: One end of the junction is discordant with germline, which a read error may explain. This chain uses TRBV6-2 or TRBV6-3 with TRBJ2-1; weak D call: TRBD1 (5 bases). CDR3 length: 15 amino acids. Looked up from germline, CDR1 is MNHEY and CDR2 is SVGEGT. The CDR3 protein is CPSSYGHGVYNEQFF. DNA for the CDR3: TGTCCCAGCAGTTACGGACATGGCGTCTACAATGAGCAGTTCTTC.

Remarks on this clonotype: Its ends do not fully match the called genes, so a read error is possible. This chain joins TRBV11-2 and TRBJ2-7, with 7 bases that match TRBD1. Looked up from germline, CDR1 is SGHAT and CDR2 is FQNNGV. There are 12 residues in the CDR3. The CDR3 sequence is CAGSMTGYGQYF. CDR3 bases: TGTGCCGGCAGCATGACAGGGTATGGACAGTACTTC.

This clonotype has a count of ten or more. The rearrangement links TRBV6-2 or TRBV6-3 to TRBJ2-1; D is unclear. The CDR3 is made up of 14 amino acids. CDR1 is MNHEY and CDR2 is SVGEGT in the germline V gene. The ends were cut back, 5 bases at V and 0 bases at J, with 8 bases in the middle. The CDR3 reads CASSPLDSYNEQFF. The CDR3 bases are TGTGCCAGCAGTCCGTTGGACTCCTACAATGAGCAGTTCTTC.

Regarding this clonotype: One junction end disagrees with the germline gene, perhaps due to a read error. This rearrangement joins TRBV6-7 to TRBJ1-1; D unclear. TRBV6-7 is an open reading frame whose function is uncertain. There are 14 residues in the CDR3. DNA for the CDR3: TGTACCACCTCGGGGAGGGCCGATATGACTGAAGATTTCTTT. It yields the protein CTTSGRADMTEDFF.

In this sample, this clonotype turned up once. A much larger clone is a single base away; this may be a read error. V and J are TRBV6-2 or TRBV6-3 and TRBJ2-1, with 12 positions matching TRBD2. The germline V gene encodes CDR1 MNHEY and CDR2 SVGEGT. This CDR3 is built from 16 residues. This CDR3 is CTSSSRTSGIYNEQFF. CDR3 nucleotide sequence: TGTACCAGCAGTTCAAGGACTAGCGGGATTTACAATGAGCAGTTCTTC.

In the case of this clonotype: A clone one base away is much larger, so this may be a read error. The genes are TRBV7-3 and TRBJ2-1; 12 bases align to TRBD2. V shed 3 bases, J shed 8 bases, and the junction held 5 bases outside the gene matches. The CDR3 is made up of 15 amino acids. Germline V gene data show CDR1 as SGHTA and CDR2 as FQGTGA. CDR3 nucleotide sequence: TGTGCCAGCAGCTTCGAGACTAGCGGGAGCCATGAGCAGTTCTTC. Protein product: CASSFETSGSHEQFF.

This clonotype was detected once. A junction boundary mismatches the germline segment, possibly from a read error. J is TRBJ1-1 and V is TRBV28; D is perhaps TRBD1 (5 bases). This CDR3 is built from 13 residues. CDR1 MDHEN and CDR2 SYDVKM come from the germline V gene. The chain's CDR3 is CACSSSDTTEAFF. CDR3 DNA: TGTGCCTGCAGTTCGTCGGACACAACTGAAGCTTTCTTT.

Comments on this clonotype: Being one base from a much bigger clone, this may be a read error. In DNA form, the CDR3 reads TGTGCCAGCAGCAAGACTAGCGGTAGGGGTCCCTACAATGAGCAGTTCTTC. It codes for CASSKTSGRGPYNEQFF. The chain joins TRBV5-6 to TRBJ2-1; TRBD2 matches 9 bases. Germline-derived CDR1 and CDR2 are SGHDT and YYEEEE. The CDR3 runs 17 residues. The V and J ends lost 4 bases and 2 bases, in that order; junction bases with no gene match: 10.

In regard to this clonotype: A read error may produce the germline difference seen at one junction end. This chain uses TRBV29-1 with TRBJ1-5, with 7 nucleotides matching TRBD1. This CDR3 comprises 14 residues. Germline V CDR1 and CDR2: SQVTM, ANQGSEA. This CDR3 reads CSTGDSRSGQLQRF. The CDR3 coding sequence is TGCAGTACCGGGGACAGTAGGAGCGGGCAGCTACAGCGTTTT.